A selection of T cell receptor beta chains follows, all from one sample in a study of control samples from healthy donors and cancer patients. Libraries were prepared by immunoSEQ multiplex PCR; TCRdb keeps only in-frame clonotypes and omits some of them. Among some 78,000 clones listed, roughly nine tenths were seen once. Source material: blood. These receptors were taken from a woman aged 55-70 years in good health. Each CDR3 is given with its conserved first and last residue. Fields, in order: CDR3 protein, CDR3 DNA, clone size, D gene, V gene, CDR3 length, J gene. A D gene is named only where the DNA matches it firmly. Rows give clone size only sometimes, using once, few, many, or a class for an expanded clone.

CDR3aa: CASSPLGPGQGLGSGANVLTF
CDR3nt: TGTGCCAGCTCACCTTTAGGCCCGGGACAGGGACTTGGGTCTGGGGCCAACGTCCTGACTTTC
abundance: NA
d_gene: TRBD1
v_gene: TRBV18
len: 21
j_gene: TRBJ2-6

CDR3aa: CASSDPSSSSGANVLTF
CDR3nt: TGTGCCAGCAGTGACCCCTCTAGTTCCTCTGGGGCCAACGTCCTGACTTTC
abundance: NA
d_gene: NA
v_gene: TRBV6-4
len: 17
j_gene: TRBJ2-6

CDR3aa: CASSEGGVGTGELFF
CDR3nt: TGCGCCAGCAGTGAAGGAGGGGTTGGCACCGGGGAGCTGTTTTTT
abundance: NA
d_gene: NA
v_gene: TRBV10-1
len: 15
j_gene: TRBJ2-2

CDR3aa: CASSDPTGYTAKNIQYF
CDR3nt: TGTGCCAGCAGTGATCCGACAGGTTACACAGCCAAAAACATTCAGTACTTC
abundance: NA
d_gene: NA
v_gene: TRBV2
len: 17
j_gene: TRBJ2-4

CDR3aa: CASSSLGGQGGKTQYF
CDR3nt: TGCGCCAGCAGCTCACTAGGGGGACAGGGCGGAAAGACCCAGTACTTC
abundance: NA
d_gene: TRBD1
v_gene: TRBV5-1
len: 16
j_gene: TRBJ2-5

CDR3aa: CASSLGTAKNQPQHF
CDR3nt: TGTGCCAGCAGCTTAGGGACTGCCAAAAATCAGCCCCAGCATTTT
abundance: NA
d_gene: NA
v_gene: TRBV7-9
len: 15
j_gene: TRBJ1-5

CDR3aa: CASSLGGAMNTEAFF
CDR3nt: TGTGCCAGCAGCTTAGGCGGGGCCATGAACACTGAAGCTTTCTTT
abundance: NA
d_gene: NA
v_gene: TRBV7-2
len: 15
j_gene: TRBJ1-1

CDR3aa: CASSGARTSGRAWDYEQYF
CDR3nt: TGTGCCAGCAGCGGCGCCCGGACTAGCGGGAGGGCCTGGGACTACGAGCAGTACTTC
abundance: NA
d_gene: TRBD2
v_gene: TRBV7-9
len: 19
j_gene: TRBJ2-7

CDR3aa: CASSLGGLDTEAFF
CDR3nt: TGTGCCAGCAGCTTGGGGGGGCTGGACACTGAAGCTTTCTTT
abundance: NA
d_gene: NA
v_gene: TRBV5-6
len: 14
j_gene: TRBJ1-1

CDR3aa: CASSQKDRRGGNQPQHF
CDR3nt: TGCGCCAGCAGCCAAAAGGATCGCAGGGGAGGCAATCAGCCCCAGCATTTT
abundance: once
d_gene: NA
v_gene: TRBV5-1
len: 17
j_gene: TRBJ1-5

CDR3aa: CASSIGWAGDSYEQYF
CDR3nt: TGTGCCAGTAGTATCGGGTGGGCAGGGGACTCCTACGAGCAGTACTTC
abundance: NA
d_gene: NA
v_gene: TRBV19
len: 16
j_gene: TRBJ2-7

CDR3aa: CATSESGTGPYNEQFF
CDR3nt: TGTGCCACCAGTGAGTCCGGGACAGGGCCCTACAATGAGCAGTTCTTC
abundance: NA
d_gene: TRBD1
v_gene: TRBV24-1
len: 16
j_gene: TRBJ2-1

CDR3aa: CASSLEGQGNSPLHF
CDR3nt: TGCGCCAGCAGCTTGGAGGGACAGGGAAATTCACCCCTCCACTTT
abundance: once
d_gene: TRBD1
v_gene: TRBV5-1
len: 15
j_gene: TRBJ1-6

CDR3aa: CASSAPGRNSGNTIYF
CDR3nt: TGTGCCAGCAGTGCCCCAGGGAGAAACTCTGGAAACACCATATATTTT
abundance: NA
d_gene: NA
v_gene: TRBV28
len: 16
j_gene: TRBJ1-3

CDR3aa: CASSFQSDTEAFF
CDR3nt: TGCGCCAGCAGCTTCCAGTCGGACACTGAAGCTTTCTTT
abundance: once
d_gene: NA
v_gene: TRBV5-1
len: 13
j_gene: TRBJ1-1

CDR3aa: CASSYSTGKETQYF
CDR3nt: TGTGCCAGCAGTTACTCGACAGGGAAAGAGACCCAGTACTTC
abundance: NA
d_gene: TRBD1
v_gene: TRBV6-6
len: 14
j_gene: TRBJ2-5

CDR3aa: CATSRDGTRVFSGANVLTF
CDR3nt: TGTGCCACCAGCAGAGACGGGACACGGGTTTTCTCTGGGGCCAACGTCCTGACTTTC
abundance: NA
d_gene: NA
v_gene: TRBV15
len: 19
j_gene: TRBJ2-6

CDR3aa: CASSYSQGSYEQYF
CDR3nt: TGTGCCAGCAGTTACTCTCAGGGTTCCTACGAGCAGTACTTC
abundance: NA
d_gene: NA
v_gene: TRBV6-5
len: 14
j_gene: TRBJ2-7

CDR3aa: CASSPRQGRNTGELFF
CDR3nt: TGCGCCAGCAGCCCACGACAGGGGAGGAACACCGGGGAGCTGTTTTTT
abundance: NA
d_gene: TRBD1
v_gene: TRBV5-1
len: 16
j_gene: TRBJ2-2

CDR3aa: CASSAIGGRGNTEAFF
CDR3nt: TGTGCCAGCAGCGCGATCGGGGGGAGAGGGAACACTGAAGCTTTCTTT
abundance: once
d_gene: NA
v_gene: TRBV5-6
len: 16
j_gene: TRBJ1-1

CDR3aa: CASSRPGQGNFGYTF
CDR3nt: TGTGCCAGCAGCCGACCGGGACAGGGAAATTTTGGCTACACCTTC
abundance: NA
d_gene: TRBD1
v_gene: TRBV2
len: 15
j_gene: TRBJ1-2

CDR3aa: CSVPRGTGEETQYF
CDR3nt: TGCAGCGTCCCCCGTGGGACAGGGGAAGAGACCCAGTACTTC
abundance: few
d_gene: TRBD1
v_gene: TRBV29-1
len: 14
j_gene: TRBJ2-5

CDR3aa: CASSPAGGNQPQHF
CDR3nt: TGTGCCAGCTCACCGGCAGGGGGCAATCAGCCCCAGCATTTT
abundance: NA
d_gene: NA
v_gene: TRBV18
len: 14
j_gene: TRBJ1-5

CDR3aa: CASSAPRDREETQYF
CDR3nt: TGTGCCAGCAGTGCTCCCCGGGACAGGGAAGAGACCCAGTACTTC
abundance: NA
d_gene: TRBD1
v_gene: TRBV2
len: 15
j_gene: TRBJ2-5

CDR3aa: CASSLGRDRNEQFF
CDR3nt: TGTGCCAGCAGCTTAGGCAGGGACAGGAATGAGCAGTTCTTC
abundance: NA
d_gene: TRBD1
v_gene: TRBV7-3
len: 14
j_gene: TRBJ2-1

CDR3aa: CASSPRPSDTQYF
CDR3nt: TGTGCCAGCAGCCCACGCCCTAGCGATACGCAGTATTTT
abundance: NA
d_gene: NA
v_gene: TRBV7-3
len: 13
j_gene: TRBJ2-3

CDR3aa: CAWSVSGIGYEQYF
CDR3nt: TGTGCCTGGAGTGTGAGCGGGATTGGGTACGAGCAGTACTTC
abundance: NA
d_gene: TRBD2
v_gene: TRBV30
len: 14
j_gene: TRBJ2-7

CDR3aa: CASSLTRSNSPLHF
CDR3nt: TGTGCCAGCAGCTTAACCCGCAGTAATTCACCCCTCCACTTT
abundance: once
d_gene: NA
v_gene: TRBV7-8
len: 14
j_gene: TRBJ1-6

CDR3aa: CASAPGLNTEAFF
CDR3nt: TGCGCCAGCGCCCCGGGGTTGAACACTGAAGCTTTCTTT
abundance: NA
d_gene: NA
v_gene: TRBV5-1
len: 13
j_gene: TRBJ1-1

CDR3aa: CASRRAATASSYEQYF
CDR3nt: TGTGCCAGCAGGCGAGCAGCAACGGCGTCCTCCTACGAGCAGTACTTC
abundance: NA
d_gene: NA
v_gene: TRBV5-6
len: 16
j_gene: TRBJ2-7

CDR3aa: CASSLWTSGGGAKNIQYF
CDR3nt: TGTGCCAGCAGTTTATGGACTAGCGGGGGGGGAGCCAAAAACATTCAGTACTTC
abundance: few
d_gene: TRBD2
v_gene: TRBV27
len: 18
j_gene: TRBJ2-4

CDR3aa: CASGSGVHTGELFF
CDR3nt: TGTGCTAGTGGCTCGGGCGTTCATACCGGGGAGCTGTTTTTT
abundance: NA
d_gene: NA
v_gene: TRBV12-5
len: 14
j_gene: TRBJ2-2

CDR3aa: CASSYRTGMPGGYTF
CDR3nt: TGTGCCAGCAGTTACAGGACAGGGATGCCTGGAGGCTACACCTTC
abundance: once
d_gene: TRBD1
v_gene: TRBV6-5
len: 15
j_gene: TRBJ1-2

CDR3aa: CASSYSGPSNEQFF
CDR3nt: TGTGCCAGCAGTTACTCCGGGCCATCCAATGAGCAGTTCTTC
abundance: NA
d_gene: NA
v_gene: TRBV6-5
len: 14
j_gene: TRBJ2-1

CDR3aa: CASSLAEGSTNYGYTF
CDR3nt: TGTGCCAGCAGCCTGGCCGAGGGCAGCACTAACTATGGCTACACCTTC
abundance: NA
d_gene: NA
v_gene: TRBV4-2
len: 16
j_gene: TRBJ1-2

CDR3aa: CSAGREIGAEQYF
CDR3nt: TGCAGCGCCGGGCGGGAAATTGGGGCCGAGCAGTACTTC
abundance: NA
d_gene: NA
v_gene: TRBV29-1
len: 13
j_gene: TRBJ2-7

CDR3aa: CASSDRFSGNTIYF
CDR3nt: TGTGCCAGCAGTGACAGGTTCTCTGGAAACACCATATATTTT
abundance: once
d_gene: NA
v_gene: TRBV6-1
len: 14
j_gene: TRBJ1-3

CDR3aa: CASGLGPASDSRNQPQHF
CDR3nt: TGTGCTAGTGGGTTGGGCCCCGCATCGGACTCGAGGAATCAGCCCCAGCATTTT
abundance: NA
d_gene: NA
v_gene: TRBV12-5
len: 18
j_gene: TRBJ1-5